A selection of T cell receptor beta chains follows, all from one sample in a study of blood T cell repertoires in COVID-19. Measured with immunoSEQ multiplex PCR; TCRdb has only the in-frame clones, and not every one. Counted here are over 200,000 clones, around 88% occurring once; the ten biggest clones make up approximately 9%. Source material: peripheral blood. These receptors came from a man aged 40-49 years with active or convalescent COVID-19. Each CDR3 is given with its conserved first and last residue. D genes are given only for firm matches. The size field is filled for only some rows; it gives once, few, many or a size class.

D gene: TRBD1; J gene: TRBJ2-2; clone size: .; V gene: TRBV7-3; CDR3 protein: CASRTGAGGELFF; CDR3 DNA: TGTGCCAGCCGTACAGGGGCTGGCGGGGAGCTGTTTTTT
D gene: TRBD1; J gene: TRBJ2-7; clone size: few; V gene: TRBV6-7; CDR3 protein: CASSPPTGPSYEQYF; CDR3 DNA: TGTGCCAGCAGCCCCCCGACAGGGCCCTCCTACGAGCAGTACTTC
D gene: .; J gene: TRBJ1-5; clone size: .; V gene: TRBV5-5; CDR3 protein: CASSPEGPQGNQPQHF; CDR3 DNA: TGTGCCAGCAGCCCCGAGGGCCCTCAGGGCAATCAGCCCCAGCATTTT
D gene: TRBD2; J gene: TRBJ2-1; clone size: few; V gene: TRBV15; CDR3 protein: CATSADSGRGDEQFF; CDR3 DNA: TGTGCCACCAGCGCGGATAGCGGGAGGGGGGATGAGCAGTTCTTC
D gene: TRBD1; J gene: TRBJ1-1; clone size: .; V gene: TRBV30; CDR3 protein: CAWSHRDRSYTEAFF; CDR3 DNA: TGTGCCTGGAGTCACCGGGACAGGAGCTACACTGAAGCTTTCTTT
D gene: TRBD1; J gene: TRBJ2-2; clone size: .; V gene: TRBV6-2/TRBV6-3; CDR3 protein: CASSTGPTGVGTGELFF; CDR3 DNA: TGTGCCAGCAGCACCGGACCTACAGGGGTAGGGACCGGGGAGCTGTTTTTT
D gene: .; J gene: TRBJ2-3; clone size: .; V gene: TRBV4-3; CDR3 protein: CASSPARRLGTSTDTQYF; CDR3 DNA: TGCGCCAGCAGCCCTGCGAGGAGGCTAGGTACTAGCACAGATACGCAGTATTTT
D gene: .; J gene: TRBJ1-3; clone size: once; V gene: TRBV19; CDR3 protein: CASSPTESSGNTIYF; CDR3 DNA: TGTGCCAGTAGTCCAACAGAGAGCTCTGGAAACACCATATATTTT
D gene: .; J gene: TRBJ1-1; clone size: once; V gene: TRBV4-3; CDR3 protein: CASKYDRVNTEAFF; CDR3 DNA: TGCGCCAGTAAATACGACAGAGTGAACACTGAAGCTTTCTTT
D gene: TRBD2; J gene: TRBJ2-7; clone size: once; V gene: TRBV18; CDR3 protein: CASSPTVAGNEQYF; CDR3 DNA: TGTGCCAGCTCACCAACGGTAGCGGGGAACGAGCAGTACTTC
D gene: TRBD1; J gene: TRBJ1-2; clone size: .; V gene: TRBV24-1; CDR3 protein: CATSDAQGNGYTF; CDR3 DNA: TGTGCCACCAGTGACGCACAGGGGAATGGCTACACCTTC
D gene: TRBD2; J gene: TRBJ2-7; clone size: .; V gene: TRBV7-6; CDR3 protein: CASSLSFLAGPYEQYF; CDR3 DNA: TGTGCCAGCAGCTTAAGTTTTCTAGCGGGACCCTACGAGCAGTACTTC
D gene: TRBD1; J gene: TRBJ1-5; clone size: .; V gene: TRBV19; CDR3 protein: CASSRTGVGNQPQHF; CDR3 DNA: TGTGCCAGTAGTAGGACAGGGGTCGGCAATCAGCCCCAGCATTTT
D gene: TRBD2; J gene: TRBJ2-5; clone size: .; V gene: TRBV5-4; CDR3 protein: CASSFGGGYQETQYF; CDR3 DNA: TGTGCCAGCAGCTTTGGGGGGGGGTACCAAGAGACCCAGTACTTC
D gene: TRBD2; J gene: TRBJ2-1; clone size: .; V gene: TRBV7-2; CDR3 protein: CASSLLAGPYNEQFF; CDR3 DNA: TGTGCCAGCAGCCTACTAGCGGGGCCTTACAATGAGCAGTTCTTC
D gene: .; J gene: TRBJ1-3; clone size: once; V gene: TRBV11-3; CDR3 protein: CASRIAGAGNTIYF; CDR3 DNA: TGTGCCAGCAGGATTGCAGGGGCTGGAAACACCATATATTTT
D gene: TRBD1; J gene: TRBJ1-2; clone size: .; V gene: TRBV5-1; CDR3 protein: CASSLGDRGYGYTF; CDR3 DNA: TGCGCCAGCAGCTTGGGGGACAGAGGCTATGGCTACACCTTC
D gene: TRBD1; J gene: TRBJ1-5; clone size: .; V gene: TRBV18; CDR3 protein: CASSDDRGVGNQPQHF; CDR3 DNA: TGTGCCAGCTCAGACGACAGGGGGGTAGGCAATCAGCCCCAGCATTTT
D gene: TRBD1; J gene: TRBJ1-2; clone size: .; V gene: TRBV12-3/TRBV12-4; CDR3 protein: CASKRQGLGGYTF; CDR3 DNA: TGTGCCAGCAAGCGACAGGGACTAGGCGGCTACACCTTC
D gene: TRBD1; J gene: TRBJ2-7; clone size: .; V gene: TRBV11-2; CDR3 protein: CASSPDRDGQYF; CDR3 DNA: TGTGCCAGCAGCCCGGACAGGGATGGGCAGTACTTC
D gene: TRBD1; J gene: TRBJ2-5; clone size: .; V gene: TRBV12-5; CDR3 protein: CASGPGTGWETQYF; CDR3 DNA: TGTGCTAGTGGTCCCGGGACAGGGTGGGAGACCCAGTACTTC
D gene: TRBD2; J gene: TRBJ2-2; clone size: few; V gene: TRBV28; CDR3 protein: CASSPSGGTSGELFF; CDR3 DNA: TGTGCCAGCAGTCCAAGCGGGGGTACTAGCGGGGAGCTGTTTTTT
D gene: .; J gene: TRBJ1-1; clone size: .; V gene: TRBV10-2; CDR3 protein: CASSEWGLNTEAFF; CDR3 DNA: TGCGCCAGCAGTGAGTGGGGCCTGAACACTGAAGCTTTCTTT
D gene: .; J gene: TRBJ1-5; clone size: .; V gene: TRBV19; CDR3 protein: CASSEQGPNQPQHF; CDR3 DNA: TGTGCCAGTAGTGAACAGGGTCCCAATCAGCCCCAGCATTTT